This TCR beta chain was sequenced during a study of blood T cells in healthy people across ages. General study findings and limits: Higher diversity and more naive CD4+ cells were features of long-lived donors, compared to aged donors.

Only one count was recorded for this clonotype. Its matching antigen is unknown. This CDR3 region has 15 residues. Trimming at V came to 5 bases and at J to 5 bases, leaving 10 bases not matched to a gene. Germline values: CDR1 SGHVS, CDR2 FNYEAQ. Sample-barcoded 5' priming and a J-beta primer mix drove a second PCR of roughly 7 to 11 cycles. MiXCR, run by TCRdb on the 5' RACE reads, gives a single entry per CDR3 protein. Altogether about 1,600,000 distinct CDR3 sequences are present, roughly 40% being singletons, with the ten largest covering 7% to 9%. Sequenced sample: blood. The gene calls are TRBV7-6 and TRBJ2-5, with 8 bases aligning to TRBD1. This TCR was sampled from a woman between 18 and 29 years old in good health. CDR3 protein: CASSPPDRDRETQYF. The CDR3 DNA sequence: TGTGCCAGCAGCCCCCCGGACAGGGATAGGGAGACCCAGTACTTC. Based on the CDR3 plus reference TRBV7-6 and TRBJ2-5, the full variable domain is GAGVSQSPRYKVTKRGQDVALRCDPISGHVSLYWYRQALGQGPEFLTYFNYEAQQDKSGLPNDRFSAERPEGSISTLTIQRTEQRDSAMYRCASSPPDRDRETQYFGPGTRLLVL.